These 26 T cell receptor beta chains came from one sample sequenced in a study of shared clonotypes between healthy human individuals. Profiling relied on immunoSEQ multiplex PCR, and the TCRdb table lists in-frame clones only, not all of them. This table has 2 million to 2.5 million clones, around 95% appearing once. The specimen sequenced was naive CD4+ T cells sorted from blood. The subset was: CD45RA+ positively selected. The receptor set was obtained from a man aged 18 to 30 in good health.

This clone is a singleton in its sample. The chain combines TRBV9 with TRBJ1-3; D might be TRBD1 (6 bases). Between the trimmed V and J ends, which lost 2 bases and 4 bases, there was a span of 13 bases. The CDR3 contains 15 residues. Germline-derived CDR1 and CDR2 are SGDLS and YYNGEE. Here the CDR3 reads CASSVRGGTGNTIYF. CDR3 DNA sequence: TGTGCCAGCAGCGTCCGTGGGGGGACAGGAAACACCATATATTTT.

J is TRBJ2-1 and V is TRBV18; tentatively, D is TRBD2 (5 bases). Germline V CDR1 and CDR2: KGHSH, LQKENI. The CDR3 spans 12 residues. V lost 6 bases and J 8 bases, leaving 11 bases between the germline ends. CDR3 sequence: CASSPKRDEQFF. The CDR3 DNA sequence: TGTGCCAGCTCCCCTAAGAGGGATGAGCAGTTCTTC.

V and J are TRBV14 and TRBJ1-1; D gene unclear. V was clipped by 4 bases and J by 1 base, with 7 bases between them. The germline V gene has CDR1 SGHDN and CDR2 FVKESK. The CDR3 has 13 amino acids. The CDR3 loop reads CASSPTPNTEAFF. CDR3 coding DNA: TGTGCCAGCAGCCCGACACCGAACACTGAAGCTTTCTTT.

This clone showed up just once. This chain uses TRBV28 with TRBJ2-2, with TRBD1 identical over 10 bases. The V gene end was trimmed by 8 bases and the J gene end by 5 bases; junction bases not matched to a gene: 17. This CDR3 region has 18 residues. Germline V lookup: CDR1 MDHEN, CDR2 SYDVKM. The CDR3 region is CASELPPGTGEGTGELFF. Here the CDR3 DNA reads TGTGCCAGCGAATTACCTCCCGGGACAGGGGAAGGAACCGGGGAGCTGTTTTTT.

The rearrangement links TRBV19 to TRBJ2-7, with TRBD1 as a possible D gene (7 bases). This CDR3 region has 13 residues. Trimming took off 6 bases at V and 2 bases at J, with 11 bases between the two ends. Germline V gives CDR1 LNHDA, CDR2 SQIVND (reference sequence). The DNA of the CDR3 is TGTGCCAGTAGCAGGGGGGACACCTACGAGCAGTACTTC. Translation gives CASSRGDTYEQYF.

The chain employs TRBV7-9 and TRBJ2-7; 11 bases fit TRBD1. Germline V gene data show CDR1 as SEHNR and CDR2 as FQNEAQ (reference sequence). J lost 3 bases, V lost 2 bases, and 3 bases had no gene match. There are 15 residues in the CDR3. CDR3 sequence reads: CASSLMGTGGYEQYF. As DNA, the CDR3 is TGTGCCAGCAGCTTAATGGGGACAGGGGGCTACGAGCAGTACTTC.

Notes on this clone: Mismatch with germline at one junction end may stem from a read error. CDR3: CAPSLVKRDSHNEQFF. The CDR3 nucleotides are TGTGCCCCCAGCTTGGTAAAGCGGGACTCCCACAATGAGCAGTTCTTC. The chain links TRBV5-4 to TRBJ2-1, with 7 bases that match TRBD2. Germline CDR1 reads SGHNT; CDR2 reads YYREEE (reference sequence). The CDR3 consists of 16 residues.

The genes are TRBV5-4 and TRBJ1-2; 9 positions agree with TRBD1. The CDR3 totals 15 residues. Looked up from germline, CDR1 is SGHNT and CDR2 is YYREEE (reference sequence). The junction had 9 bases not matched to a gene; V was cut back by 1 base and J by 8 bases. CDR3 sequence (DNA): TGTGCCAGCAGCTTGTGGGGACAGGGACTTTTGGGCTACACCTTC. Translating it yields CASSLWGQGLLGYTF.

This rearrangement joins TRBV11-2 to TRBJ1-3; D unresolved. This CDR3 has 18 residues. The V gene's germline CDR1 is SGHAT and CDR2 FQNNGV. V was pared by 1 base and J by 0 bases, with 16 bases between. The CDR3 DNA follows: TGTGCCAGCAGCTTAGGAGGGTTGCCTCCCTACTCTGGAAACACCATATATTTT. The encoded protein is CASSLGGLPPYSGNTIYF.

The table lists this clone with a count of one. The chain couples TRBV5-1 to TRBJ2-7; D is unresolved. Germline-derived CDR1 and CDR2 are SGHRS and YFSETQ. V was trimmed by 4 bases and J by 3 bases, leaving 17 bases between them. CDR3 length: 15 residues. The CDR3 region has the DNA TGCGCCAGCAGCACCTTAGGTACTCCGGGCTACGAGCAGTACTTC. This translates into CASSTLGTPGYEQYF.

This clone was found once. V and J are TRBV28 and TRBJ1-1; the match to TRBD1 covers 10 bases. The J segment lost 2 bases and the V segment lost 7 bases, leaving 13 bases of the junction unmatched. The CDR3 consists of 17 residues. Germline V gene data show CDR1 as MDHEN and CDR2 as SYDVKM. The CDR3 spells CASTWDRGRFRNTEAFF. CDR3 DNA sequence: TGTGCCAGCACCTGGGACAGGGGCCGTTTCCGAAACACTGAAGCTTTCTTT.

The chain carries TRBV5-1 and TRBJ2-7, with 9 positions matching TRBD2. Unmatched junction bases numbered 10, after V lost 0 bases and J lost 6 bases. The CDR3 has 16 amino acids. From germline, CDR1 is SGHRS and CDR2 YFSETQ. CDR3 sequence: CASSLASGSGRSEQYF. DNA of the CDR3: TGCGCCAGCAGCTTGGCCAGTGGAAGCGGGAGGTCCGAGCAGTACTTC.

The chain has TRBV7-9 and TRBJ1-4, with D tentatively TRBD1 (5 bases). The germline V gene encodes CDR1 SEHNR and CDR2 FQNEAQ (reference sequence). Between the trimmed V and J ends, which lost 5 bases and 6 bases, there was a span of 13 bases. The CDR3 runs 14 residues. For the CDR3, the DNA is TGTGCCAGCAGCCCAGGGCCCGCTTATGAAAAACTGTTTTTT. Translating gives CASSPGPAYEKLFF.

The rearrangement joins TRBV11-2 to TRBJ1-5; 9 bases map to TRBD1. The CDR3 consists of 15 residues. V shed 5 bases and J 5 bases; nucleotides not matched to a gene: 7. Germline loops: CDR1 SGHAT, CDR2 FQNNGV. CDR3: CASSLRDRGDQPQHF. CDR3 DNA: TGTGCCAGCAGCCTCAGAGACAGGGGGGATCAGCCCCAGCATTTT.

This chain connects TRBV5-4 to TRBJ2-1; 9 bases are a match to TRBD1. The CDR3 consists of 15 residues. Germline assignment: CDR1 SGHNT and CDR2 YYREEE (reference sequence). Trimming took 4 bases from V and 8 from J; bases not matched to a gene: 10. The CDR3 DNA follows: TGTGCCAGCAGCCCCCGGGACAGGGACGATGATGAGCAGTTCTTC. This encodes CASSPRDRDDDEQFF.

V and J are TRBV2 and TRBJ1-2, with TRBD1 matching over 10 bases. The J segment lost 4 bases and the V segment lost 7 bases, leaving 3 bases of the junction unmatched. The CDR3 is 13 amino acids. From germline, CDR1 is SNHLY and CDR2 FYNNEI. CDR3 DNA: TGTGCCAGCATTGGGACAGGGGCCTATGGCTACACCTTC. This codes for CASIGTGAYGYTF.

The V call is TRBV6-1, the J call TRBJ1-2, with TRBD1 matching over 10 bases. This CDR3 has 17 amino acids. Germline V gene sequence: CDR1 MNHNS, CDR2 SASEGT. Trimming took 2 bases from V and 8 from J; bases not matched to a gene: 14. Written as DNA, the CDR3 is TGTGCCAGCAGTGAAAAGGGGACAGGGGCACCTCCAGGCGGCTACACCTTC. This sequence encodes CASSEKGTGAPPGGYTF.

The gene calls are TRBV28 and TRBJ1-1; 7 nucleotides line up with TRBD1. Trimming cost V 2 bases and J 6 bases; bases outside gene matches: 18. This CDR3 spans 18 amino acids. Germline lookup yields CDR1 MDHEN and CDR2 SYDVKM. The CDR3 region is CASSLTGLRGRSGAEAFF. CDR3 bases: TGTGCCAGCAGTTTAACAGGCTTAAGGGGGCGATCGGGCGCTGAAGCTTTCTTT.

The chain employs TRBV7-2 and TRBJ2-6; tentative D call: TRBD1 (6 bases). The CDR3 extends over 17 amino acids. The V gene lost 5 bases and the J gene lost 0 bases, with 14 bases spanning the gap. CDR1 and CDR2 from the germline V gene are SGHTA and FQGNSA. Here the CDR3 DNA reads TGTGCCAGCAGCCCCCCACAGGGTAGCTCTGGGGCCAACGTCCTGACTTTC. This translates into CASSPPQGSSGANVLTF.

The gene calls are TRBV14 and TRBJ2-1; D gene ambiguous. The V gene's germline CDR1 is SGHDN and CDR2 FVKESK. The CDR3 has 17 residues. Trimming pared 1 base from V and 2 bases from J, leaving 15 bases between. The CDR3 is CASSQGQGDFPYNEQFF. CDR3 sequence (DNA): TGTGCCAGCAGCCAAGGACAAGGTGATTTCCCCTACAATGAGCAGTTCTTC.

The rearrangement links TRBV10-1 to TRBJ1-1, with a tentative D call TRBD1 (6 bases). Germline V gives CDR1 WNHNN, CDR2 SYGVQD (reference sequence). The CDR3 is 20 residues long. The V and J ends lost 4 bases and 0 bases respectively, with 27 bases between them. Written as DNA, the CDR3 is TGCGCCAGCAGTGGGTCCCCATTCCCCATCCACAGGGAGATGAACACTGAAGCTTTCTTT. This sequence encodes CASSGSPFPIHREMNTEAFF.

This clone was detected once. The chain combines TRBV18 with TRBJ2-4, with D uncertain. Trimming took 2 bases from V and 9 from J, leaving 14 bases between them. The CDR3 is 14 amino acids. Germline V gene lookup returns CDR1 KGHSH and CDR2 LQKENI. CDR3 sequence reads: CASSPNYVPSIQYF. The CDR3 DNA reads as TGTGCCAGCTCACCAAACTATGTTCCTTCCATTCAGTACTTC.

The chain joins TRBV6-1 to TRBJ2-7; 8 nucleotides line up with TRBD1. V lost 4 bases and J lost 5; bases outside the gene matches: 10. Looked up from germline, CDR1 is MNHNS and CDR2 is SASEGT. This CDR3 comprises 15 residues. The CDR3 nucleotides read TGTGCCAGCAGTGTTGGACAGGGTTGGGGCGACGAGCAGTACTTC. This encodes CASSVGQGWGDEQYF.

The chain combines TRBV4-3 with TRBJ2-3; 9 bases match TRBD1. CDR3 size: 15 residues. Per the germline V gene, CDR1 is LGHNA and CDR2 is YSLEER. V dropped 2 bases and J dropped 4; count of bases not matched to a gene: 4. The CDR3: CASSQTDRGPDTQYF. The CDR3 DNA follows: TGCGCCAGCAGCCAAACGGACAGGGGTCCAGATACGCAGTATTTT.

J is TRBJ2-7 and V is TRBV6-5; D perhaps matches TRBD1 (5 bases). The CDR3 is 14 amino acids. The germline gives CDR1 MNHEY, CDR2 SVGAGI. V lost 7 bases and J lost 6, with 19 bases in between. CDR3 sequence: CASNPPGRVTEQYF. The DNA of the CDR3 is TGTGCCAGCAATCCCCCGGGCAGGGTGACCGAGCAGTACTTC.

Here the CDR3 reads CASSLVPTQNTGELFF. CDR3 DNA: TGCGCCAGCAGCTTGGTACCGACACAAAACACCGGGGAGCTGTTTTTT. The chain couples TRBV5-1 to TRBJ2-2; D not resolved. This CDR3 comprises 16 residues. Germline V lookup: CDR1 SGHRS, CDR2 YFSETQ. Trimming took 0 bases from V and 2 from J, leaving 11 bases between them.